Presented here are 32 T cell receptor beta chains from one specimen sequenced in a study of blood T cell repertoires in COVID-19. Libraries were prepared by immunoSEQ multiplex PCR; TCRdb keeps only in-frame clonotypes and omits some of them. This sample has some 530,000 clones, with roughly 88% found just once. What was sequenced was peripheral blood. These receptors were collected from a human donor in a cohort sampled during active COVID-19.

This rearrangement joins TRBV5-1 to TRBJ2-7; weak D call: TRBD2 (5 bases). The ends were cut back, 9 bases at V and 6 bases at J, with 22 bases in the middle. This CDR3 has 14 amino acids. CDR1 and CDR2 from the germline V gene are SGHRS and YFSETQ. The CDR3 reads CATSRTANGGEQYF. The CDR3 nucleotides are TGCGCCACTTCAAGGACGGCCAACGGAGGCGAGCAGTACTTC.

This chain links TRBV7-6 with TRBJ2-1; D is perhaps TRBD1 (6 bases). The V end lost 2 bases, the J end lost 3 bases, and 11 bases lay between the germline ends. In germline, CDR1 is SGHVS, CDR2 FNYEAQ. CDR3 size: 15 residues. DNA of the CDR3: TGTGCCAGCAGCTTAAGGGGGAGTAGCTACAATGAGCAGTTCTTC. Residues: CASSLRGSSYNEQFF.

This clone was found once. This chain links TRBV10-3 with TRBJ2-7, with TRBD1 matching 9 bases. The CDR3 is 14 amino acids. The V segment lost 5 bases and the J segment 4 bases; nucleotides outside the gene matches: 6. CDR1 is ENHRY and CDR2 is SYGVKD in the germline V gene. The CDR3 is CAISPPGQGYEQYF. The CDR3 bases are TGTGCCATCAGTCCTCCGGGACAGGGTTACGAGCAGTACTTC.

The chain recombines TRBV10-3 with TRBJ2-5; perhaps TRBD1 as D (5 bases). This CDR3 is built from 14 residues. The V gene lost 6 bases and the J gene lost 4 bases, with 15 bases spanning the gap. Germline CDR1 reads ENHRY; CDR2 reads SYGVKD. In nucleotides, the CDR3 is TGTGCCATCAGCTTTAGGGGTCTTGGAGAGACCCAGTACTTC. Amino acid sequence: CAISFRGLGETQYF.

The chain links TRBV13 to TRBJ1-6; 8 bases agree with TRBD1. Germline V gene data show CDR1 as PRHDT and CDR2 as FYEKMQ (reference sequence). The CDR3 has 16 residues. The junction had 6 bases not matched to a gene; V was cut back by 2 bases and J by 6 bases. The CDR3: CASSLSPGGVNSPLHF. Written as DNA, the CDR3 is TGTGCCAGCAGCTTATCGCCAGGGGGCGTTAATTCACCCCTCCACTTT.

The chain uses TRBV29-1 and TRBJ2-7, with D possibly being TRBD2 (6 bases). Trimming removed 4 bases from V and 6 bases from J, with 16 bases in between. This CDR3 spans 13 amino acids. Germline V gene data show CDR1 as SQVTM and CDR2 as ANQGSEA. DNA for the CDR3: TGCAGCGTTGTAAAAGACGGGAGAGGCGAGCAGTACTTC. Amino acid sequence: CSVVKDGRGEQYF.

This sequence joins TRBV10-1 and TRBJ2-7; tentatively, D is TRBD2 (5 bases). Germline-derived CDR1 and CDR2 are WNHNN and SYGVQD (reference sequence). Between the trimmed V and J ends, which lost 3 bases and 2 bases, there was a span of 14 bases. The CDR3 spans 15 residues. The chain's CDR3 is CASSDPTSFPYEQYF. CDR3 DNA: TGCGCCAGCAGTGACCCCACTAGTTTCCCCTACGAGCAGTACTTC.

The chain recombines TRBV10-3 with TRBJ2-1; D uncertain. The CDR3 has 16 residues. Looked up from germline, CDR1 is ENHRY and CDR2 is SYGVKD. V lost 2 bases, J lost 2 bases, and 13 bases lay in between. CDR3 sequence: CAISENEASAYNEQFF. The CDR3 nucleotides read TGTGCCATCAGTGAGAATGAAGCGTCCGCCTACAATGAGCAGTTCTTC.

The chain recombines TRBV15 with TRBJ2-7; D is possibly TRBD1 (6 bases). CDR3 length equals 15 residues. V gave up 0 bases and J gave up 6 bases, with 15 bases separating them. Germline assignment: CDR1 LNHNV and CDR2 YYDKDF (reference sequence). The CDR3 is CATSRDSRQGGEQYF. The CDR3 DNA sequence: TGTGCCACCAGCAGAGATTCCAGGCAAGGGGGCGAGCAGTACTTC.

The V and J genes are TRBV10-3 and TRBJ2-7, with D perhaps TRBD1 (6 bases). CDR1 is ENHRY and CDR2 is SYGVKD in the germline V gene. Trimming took 6 bases from V and 7 from J, leaving 16 bases between them. The CDR3 covers 13 residues. This CDR3 reads CAISRDGQREQYF. The CDR3 DNA reads TGTGCCATCAGCCGGGACGGACAGAGGGAGCAGTACTTC.

This chain links TRBV7-2 with TRBJ2-3, with 9 positions matching TRBD2. The V and J ends lost 1 base and 7 bases, in that order; junction bases with no gene match: 12. Germline V gene sequence: CDR1 SGHTA, CDR2 FQGNSA. This CDR3 region has 17 residues. The CDR3 region is CASSLEFGAGGIYTQYF. CDR3 coding DNA: TGTGCCAGCAGCTTAGAATTCGGGGCGGGAGGGATCTATACGCAGTATTTT.

This chain joins TRBV7-8 and TRBJ2-1; a possible D gene is TRBD1 (5 bases). The CDR3 consists of 15 residues. Germline CDR1 and CDR2: SGHVS and FQNEAQ. The ends were cut back, 5 bases at V and 8 bases at J, with 19 bases in the middle. CDR3 DNA: TGTGCCAGCAGCCCCTACGCAGGGTGGACCGATGAGCAGTTCTTC. The encoded protein is CASSPYAGWTDEQFF.

This chain uses TRBV5-4 with TRBJ2-2; the D gene is possibly TRBD2 (6 bases). V was shortened by 4 bases and J by 1 base, with 14 bases between the two germline ends. The CDR3 has 16 amino acids. CDR1 and CDR2 (germline): SGHNT, YYREEE (reference sequence). This CDR3 is CASSLDIAVNTGELFF. CDR3 nucleotides: TGTGCCAGCAGCCTCGACATAGCGGTGAACACCGGGGAGCTGTTTTTT.

The CDR3 DNA is TGTGCCAGCAGTGATACAGGGCGGGAGGATACGCAGTATTTT. Amino acid sequence: CASSDTGREDTQYF. The chain links TRBV25-1 to TRBJ2-3; TRBD2 is a possible D gene (7 bases). The CDR3 contains 14 residues. The V end lost 3 bases, the J end lost 6 bases, and 13 bases lay between the germline ends. Germline loops: CDR1 MGHDK, CDR2 SYGVNS.

The genes are TRBV24-1 and TRBJ2-1, with 7 bases that match TRBD2. The CDR3 runs to 17 residues. CDR1 KGHDR and CDR2 SFDVKD come from the germline V gene. Trimming at V came to 2 bases and at J to 7 bases, leaving 13 bases not matched to a gene. In DNA form, the CDR3 reads TGTGCCACCAGTGATTCCCGTCAGCGGGGCCGAGCTAATGAGCAGTTCTTC. Translating it yields CATSDSRQRGRANEQFF.

The genes are TRBV7-3 and TRBJ2-7; 8 bases are a match to TRBD1. The germline gives CDR1 SGHTA, CDR2 FQGTGA. The CDR3 extends over 14 amino acids. The trim removed 5 bases at V and 5 bases at J, leaving 8 bases unmatched. CDR3 coding DNA: TGTGCCAGCAGCCCGACAGGGGCCTCTCACGAGCAGTACTTC. Encoded protein: CASSPTGASHEQYF.

This clone occurred a few times. The chain links TRBV27 to TRBJ2-1; 7 nucleotides line up with TRBD2. The germline CDR1 and CDR2 sequences are MNHEY and SMNVEV (reference sequence). Trimming cost V 5 bases and J 7 bases; bases outside gene matches: 17. This CDR3 spans 17 amino acids. The chain's CDR3 is CASSLRTASGGWNEQFF. The CDR3 DNA is TGTGCCAGCAGTCTAAGGACGGCTAGCGGAGGGTGGAATGAGCAGTTCTTC.

The chain joins TRBV11-3 to TRBJ2-2; perhaps TRBD1 as D (5 bases). Trimming shortened V by 0 bases and J by 1 base, and 9 bases separated the two germline ends. The CDR3 is 16 amino acids. Germline assignment: CDR1 SGHNT and CDR2 YENEEA. The CDR3 loop is CASSLDPTGNTGELFF. The CDR3 DNA follows: TGTGCCAGCAGCTTAGATCCTACAGGGAACACCGGGGAGCTGTTTTTT.

This rearrangement joins TRBV28 to TRBJ1-2; no clear D. V shed 3 bases and J shed 2 bases, with 10 bases lying between them. Germline loops: CDR1 MDHEN, CDR2 SYDVKM. The CDR3 length is 14 residues. CDR3 nucleotides: TGTGCCAGCAGTTTCTTTTCCGGGAACTATGGCTACACCTTC. Translated: CASSFFSGNYGYTF.

The chain is built from TRBV5-1 and TRBJ1-2; D perhaps matches TRBD1 (6 bases). V gave up 2 bases and J gave up 1 base, with 9 bases separating them. The CDR3 is 14 amino acids. Germline-derived CDR1 and CDR2 are SGHRS and YFSETQ. CDR3 sequence (DNA): TGCGCCAGCAGCTTACAGGGAAATAACTATGGCTACACCTTC. This encodes CASSLQGNNYGYTF.

V and J are TRBV20-1 and TRBJ2-7; D is undetermined. Germline CDR1 is DFQATT and CDR2 is SNEGSKA (reference sequence). Deletions cut 6 bases from V and 0 bases from J, with 6 bases between. The CDR3 is made up of 11 amino acids. The CDR3 DNA reads TGCAGTGCCCTTCGCTCCTACGAGCAGTACTTC. Encoded protein: CSALRSYEQYF.

There are a few counts of this clone. This chain connects TRBV5-6 to TRBJ2-1; D gene ambiguous. Germline loops: CDR1 SGHDT, CDR2 YYEEEE. The CDR3 sequence is 13 residues long. The V end lost 4 bases, the J end lost 4 bases, and 9 bases lay between the germline ends. This chain's CDR3 is CASSRIGYNEQFF. The CDR3 bases are TGTGCCAGCAGCCGGATCGGGTACAATGAGCAGTTCTTC.

CDR3 loop: CASSYSPRMNTEAFF. In nucleotides, the CDR3 is TGTGCCAGCAGTTACTCTCCCAGGATGAACACTGAAGCTTTCTTT. V and J are TRBV6-5 and TRBJ1-1; D is uncertain. There are 15 residues in the CDR3. Looked up from germline, CDR1 is MNHEY and CDR2 is SVGAGI. With 0 bases removed from V and 0 bases from J, the gap between germline ends came to 8 bases.

The chain uses TRBV7-2 and TRBJ2-5; 8 nucleotides line up with TRBD1. The CDR3 is 15 amino acids. V trimming: 2 bases; J trimming: 5 bases; junction bases outside the gene matches: 7. Germline CDR1 is SGHTA and CDR2 is FQGNSA. CDR3 nucleotide sequence: TGTGCCAGCAGCTTAAATCGGGACAGGTACGAGACCCAGTACTTC. Protein: CASSLNRDRYETQYF.

This chain uses TRBV21-1 with TRBJ2-7; TRBD1, the table's D call, was not compared with the DNA. TRBV21-1 is a documented pseudogene. The CDR3 contains 12 residues. The CDR3 sequence is CASCNRGPEQYF. The CDR3 nucleotides are TGTGCCAGCTGCAACAGGGGGCCCGAGCAGTACTTC.

The chain carries TRBV6-6 and TRBJ2-2; TRBD1 is a possible D gene (6 bases). The germline V gene has CDR1 MNHNY and CDR2 SVGAGI (reference sequence). This CDR3 is 14 amino acids long. V dropped 6 bases and J dropped 0 bases, with 8 bases sitting between them. The CDR3 region is CASRGTTNTGELFF. The CDR3 bases are TGTGCCAGCAGGGGGACAACGAACACCGGGGAGCTGTTTTTT.

In its sample, this clone was seen once. This sequence joins TRBV27 and TRBJ1-1; possible D gene TRBD1, 5 bases. This CDR3 has 13 amino acids. CDR1 is MNHEY and CDR2 is SMNVEV in the germline V gene (reference sequence). The ends were cut back, 7 bases at V and 6 bases at J, with 15 bases in the middle. CDR3 loop: CASKGTGFAEAFF. The DNA for the CDR3 is TGTGCCAGCAAGGGAACAGGATTCGCTGAAGCTTTCTTT.

The chain uses TRBV11-2 and TRBJ2-7; maybe TRBD2 (6 bases). Per germline, CDR1 SGHAT and CDR2 FQNNGV. The CDR3 is 17 amino acids. Trimming cost V 1 base and J 3 bases, with 19 bases left between them. The CDR3 sequence is CASSLATEDYINYEQYF. The CDR3 DNA reads TGTGCCAGCAGCTTAGCTACGGAGGACTACATAAACTACGAGCAGTACTTC.

Regarding this clone: The sample contains more than one DNA sequence encoding this CDR3. For the CDR3, the DNA is TGTGCCAGTAGTAGCCGGGACAGGGGAAACACTGAAGCTTTCTTT. Its protein product is CASSSRDRGNTEAFF. This chain links TRBV19 with TRBJ1-1; TRBD1 agrees at 10 bases. J was trimmed by 2 bases and V by 4 bases; bases with no gene match: 4. The CDR3 loop spans 15 amino acids. Per germline, CDR1 LNHDA and CDR2 SQIVND (reference sequence).

The gene calls are TRBV11-2 and TRBJ2-7; 8 bases line up with TRBD2. CDR3 length: 16 residues. V dropped 4 bases and J dropped 0; count of bases not matched to a gene: 8. The germline V gene has CDR1 SGHAT and CDR2 FQNNGV. CDR3 DNA: TGTGCCAGCAGCTCCTTGGGCGGGAGGAGCTCCTACGAGCAGTACTTC. This codes for CASSSLGGRSSYEQYF.

The chain recombines TRBV9 with TRBJ2-3, with TRBD1 matching 9 bases. The germline V gene has CDR1 SGDLS and CDR2 YYNGEE. There are 12 residues in the CDR3. Losses at the gene ends were 4 bases for V and 13 bases for J; bases not matched to a gene: 7. CDR3 nucleotide sequence: TGTGCCAGCAGCCGGGACCGGGACAGGGAGTATTTT. This codes for CASSRDRDREYF.

This clone was observed a handful of times. J is TRBJ1-4 and V is TRBV28, with D unclear. CDR1 and CDR2 from the germline V gene are MDHEN and SYDVKM. The CDR3 contains 15 residues. V was trimmed by 6 bases and J by 0 bases, leaving 11 bases between them. CDR3 nucleotide sequence: TGTGCCAGCAGCCACGGAGGGTCAACTAATGAAAAACTGTTTTTT. Translating it yields CASSHGGSTNEKLFF. Using reference TRBV28 and TRBJ1-4 for the parts outside the CDR3, the full variable domain is DVKVTQSSRYLVKRTGEKVFLECVQDMDHENMFWYRQDPGLGLRLIYFSYDVKMKEKGDIPEGYSVSREKKERFSLILESASTNQTSMYLCASSHGGSTNEKLFFGSGTQLSVL.